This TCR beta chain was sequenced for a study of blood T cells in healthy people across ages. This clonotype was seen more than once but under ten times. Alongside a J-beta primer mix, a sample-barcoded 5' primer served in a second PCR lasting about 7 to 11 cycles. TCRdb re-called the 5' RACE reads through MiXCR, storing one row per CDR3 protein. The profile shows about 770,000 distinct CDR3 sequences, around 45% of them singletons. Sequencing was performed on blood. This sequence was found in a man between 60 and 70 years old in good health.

The DNA of the CDR3 is TGTGCCAGCAGTTACTCTCGGGGTGAGACCCAGTACTTC. Its protein product is CASSYSRGETQYF. V and J are TRBV7-2 and TRBJ2-5, with D perhaps matching TRBD2 (5 bases). Germline V gives CDR1 SGHTA, CDR2 FQGNSA. CDR3 length: 13 residues. The V and J ends lost 6 bases and 5 bases respectively, with 13 bases between them.